This T cell receptor (beta chain) was recorded in a study of beta chain features in type 1 diabetes. Regarding the study as a whole: Sequencing from cDNA could over-represent high-TCR-expressing cells.

Germline V gene lookup returns CDR1 SGHRS and CDR2 YFSETQ. This CDR3 has 15 amino acids. J was trimmed by 1 base and V by 3 bases; bases with no gene match: 5. Expressed TCRB transcripts were sequenced because the isolated RNA had all been reverse transcribed beforehand. Sequencing was performed with immunoSEQ multiplex PCR; in TCRdb, only in-frame clones are kept and a portion is missing. The sample lists fewer than 900,000 clones, under 20% occurring once. This clone was seen a few times. Its antigen is undetermined. The V call is TRBV5-1, the J call TRBJ1-1; 8 positions agree with TRBD1. This clonotype originated in a woman aged 18-35 years in good health. The sample was naive CD4+ T cells from blood. CDR3 nucleotides: TGCGCCAGCAGCTGGATCGGGACAGGGAACACTGAAGCTTTCTTT. The encoded protein is CASSWIGTGNTEAFF.